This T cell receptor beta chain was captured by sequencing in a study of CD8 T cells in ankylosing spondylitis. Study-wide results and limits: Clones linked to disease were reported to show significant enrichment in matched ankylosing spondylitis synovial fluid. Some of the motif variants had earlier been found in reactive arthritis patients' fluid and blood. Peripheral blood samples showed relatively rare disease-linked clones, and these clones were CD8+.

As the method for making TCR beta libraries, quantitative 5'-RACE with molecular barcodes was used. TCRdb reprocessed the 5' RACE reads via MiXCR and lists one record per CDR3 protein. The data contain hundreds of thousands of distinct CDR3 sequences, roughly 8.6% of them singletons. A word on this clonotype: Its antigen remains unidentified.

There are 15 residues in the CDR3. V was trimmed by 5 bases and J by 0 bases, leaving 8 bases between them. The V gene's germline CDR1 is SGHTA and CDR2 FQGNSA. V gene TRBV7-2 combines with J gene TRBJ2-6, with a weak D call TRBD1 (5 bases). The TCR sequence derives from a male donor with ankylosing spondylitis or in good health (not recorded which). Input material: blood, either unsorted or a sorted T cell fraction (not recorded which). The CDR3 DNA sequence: TGTGCCAGCAGCGTGACAGTCTCTGGGGCCAACGTCCTGACTTTC. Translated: CASSVTVSGANVLTF. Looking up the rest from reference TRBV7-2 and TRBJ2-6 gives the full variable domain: GAGVSQSPSNKVTEKGKDVELRCDPISGHTALYWYRQSLGQGLEFLIYFQGNSAPDKSGLPSDRFSAERTGGSVSTLTIQRTQQEDSAVYLCASSVTVSGANVLTFGAGSRLTVL.